The 18 T cell receptor beta chains reported below all come from one sample, sequenced in a study of beta chain features in type 1 diabetes. The whole isolated RNA underwent reverse transcription, so sequencing captured expressed TCRB transcripts. Repertoires were generated with immunoSEQ multiplex PCR, while TCRdb's copy carries only in-frame clones and drops some. The sample consists of some 140,000 clones, nearly 9.5% of them appearing once. Material for sequencing was central memory CD4+ T cells from blood. The receptor source for this set is a young man in good health.

This clone was observed a few times. The V call is TRBV9, the J call TRBJ2-7; TRBD2 aligns across 7 bases. Losses at the gene ends were 3 bases for V and 2 bases for J; bases not matched to a gene: 8. The CDR3 sequence is 15 residues long. From germline, CDR1 is SGDLS and CDR2 YYNGEE. The CDR3 loop reads CASSAASGVAYEQYF. The CDR3 DNA reads as TGTGCCAGCAGCGCAGCAAGCGGGGTCGCCTACGAGCAGTACTTC.

The table lists this clone with a few counts. The V gene is TRBV4-3, the J gene TRBJ1-2, with D possibly TRBD1 on 5 matching bases. Between the trimmed V and J ends, which lost 1 base and 7 bases, there was a span of 13 bases. The CDR3 covers 14 residues. Germline V gene data show CDR1 as LGHNA and CDR2 as YSLEER. The CDR3 DNA reads as TGCGCCAGCAGCCAAGGGGTTCGGCAGGGTGGCTACACCTTC. The encoded protein is CASSQGVRQGGYTF.

At least ten counts were recorded for this clone. The gene calls are TRBV7-2 and TRBJ2-3, with D perhaps matching TRBD2 (7 bases). CDR1 is SGHTA, CDR2 FQGNSA, per germline. V lost 0 bases, J lost 6 bases, and 19 bases lay in between. This CDR3 has 17 amino acids. Here the CDR3 DNA reads TGTGCCAGCAGCTTAGCGGTTTTTCGGGGGGCAGCGGATACGCAGTATTTT. Translated: CASSLAVFRGAADTQYF.

V usage is TRBV16 and J usage is TRBJ2-5; D not certain. Germline CDR1 is KGHSY and CDR2 is FQNENV. With 0 bases removed from V and 5 bases from J, the gap between germline ends came to 7 bases. CDR3 length: 13 residues. CDR3 sequence (DNA): TGTGCCAGCAGCCAATCGGCCCCCGAGACCCAGTACTTC. Its protein is CASSQSAPETQYF.

This clone has only a few counts. The chain carries TRBV4-2 and TRBJ2-2, with a tentative D call TRBD2 (6 bases). CDR1 and CDR2 from the germline V gene are LGHNA and YNFKEQ. V was pared by 3 bases and J by 5 bases, with 19 bases between. The CDR3 is made up of 17 amino acids. Written as DNA, the CDR3 is TGTGCCAGCAGCCAGGGGGGTCGGGCGTGGAGGACCGGGGAGCTGTTTTTT. Its protein product is CASSQGGRAWRTGELFF.

This clone has only a few counts. V and J are TRBV7-3 and TRBJ2-3; 10 bases align to TRBD1. V lost 5 bases to trimming and J lost 4 bases; unmatched junction nucleotides: 9. Germline CDR1 SGHTA, CDR2 FQGTGA. This CDR3 contains 16 residues. The DNA for the CDR3 is TGTGCCAGCAGCGAGAGGACAGGGGGTTTTGCAGATACGCAGTATTTT. Its translation: CASSERTGGFADTQYF. Complete variable domain (other parts from reference TRBV7-3 and TRBJ2-3): GAGVSQTPSNKVTEKGKYVELRCDPISGHTALYWYRQSLGQGPEFLIYFQGTGAADDSGLPNDRFFAVRPEGSVSTLKIQRTERGDSAVYLCASSERTGGFADTQYFGPGTRLTVL.

V and J are TRBV7-9 and TRBJ2-4; TRBD1 matches 7 bases. This CDR3 region has 14 residues. Germline CDR1 is SEHNR and CDR2 is FQNEAQ (reference sequence). J was trimmed by 8 bases and V by 5 bases; bases with no gene match: 9. The CDR3 DNA sequence: TGTGCCAGCAGCCGGCGACAGGGAAGGGACATTCAGTACTTC. Its translation: CASSRRQGRDIQYF.

This clone occurred a few times. The chain combines TRBV7-3 with TRBJ2-1; TRBD2 matches 15 bases. The J segment lost 6 bases and the V segment lost 3 bases, leaving 6 bases of the junction unmatched. The CDR3 has 17 residues. Germline CDR1 reads SGHTA; CDR2 reads FQGTGA. The CDR3 sequence is CASSFLGTSGGINEQFF. CDR3 coding DNA: TGTGCCAGCAGCTTCCTCGGGACTAGCGGGGGGATCAATGAGCAGTTCTTC.

The CDR3 loop reads CASSTTSGADTQYF. The CDR3 region has the DNA TGTGCCAGCAGTACAACTAGCGGGGCAGATACGCAGTATTTT. This chain uses TRBV6-4 with TRBJ2-3; 10 bases are a match to TRBD2. The CDR3 loop spans 14 amino acids. Germline loops: CDR1 MRHNA, CDR2 SNTAGT. V lost 5 bases, J lost 4 bases, and 3 bases stayed unmatched.

The sample holds a few counts of this clone. The genes are TRBV2 and TRBJ1-2; D gene unclear. The CDR3 sequence is 11 residues long. In germline, CDR1 is SNHLY, CDR2 FYNNEI. Trimming removed 7 bases from V and 8 bases from J, with 11 bases in between. CDR3 sequence reads: CASTGVLGYTF. The CDR3 nucleotides read TGTGCCAGCACCGGGGTCTTGGGCTACACCTTC.

J is TRBJ1-2 and V is TRBV2, with D uncertain. CDR3 length: 15 amino acids. V lost 6 bases to trimming and J lost 4 bases, with 18 bases between them. Germline lookup yields CDR1 SNHLY and CDR2 FYNNEI. CDR3 DNA sequence: TGTGCCAGCAGGAGGAACTCTCAATCGATCTATGGCTACACCTTC. This codes for CASRRNSQSIYGYTF.

The rearrangement links TRBV5-1 to TRBJ2-3, with unresolved D. The germline gives CDR1 SGHRS, CDR2 YFSETQ. The CDR3 contains 14 residues. Trimming cost V 4 bases and J 3 bases, with 12 bases left between them. As DNA, the CDR3 is TGCGCCAGCAGCCAAGCCGCCCGGACAGATACGCAGTATTTT. Amino acid sequence: CASSQAARTDTQYF.

The chain uses TRBV6-7 and TRBJ2-7, with TRBD1 identical over 7 bases. TRBV6-7 has ORF status, its function being uncertain. After removal of 6 bases from V and 6 bases from J, the junction contained 26 bases not matched to a gene. The CDR3 covers 19 residues. For the CDR3, the DNA is TGTGCCAGCAGGACAGGGTTAGGGGGCCGCTTAGTGACGCTTGTCGAGCAGTACTTC. Translated, it gives CASRTGLGGRLVTLVEQYF.

The J gene is TRBJ2-3, the V gene TRBV7-2, with TRBD2 matching 9 bases. CDR1 is SGHTA, CDR2 FQGNSA, per germline. The CDR3 is made up of 15 amino acids. The junction had 5 bases not matched to a gene; V was cut back by 3 bases and J by 4 bases. This CDR3 reads CASSFAGGPADTQYF. CDR3 coding DNA: TGTGCCAGCAGCTTTGCGGGGGGGCCCGCAGATACGCAGTATTTT.

This clone occurred a few times. A junction end diverges from the germline sequence, so it may reflect a read error. The rearrangement uses TRBV9 and TRBJ2-1; 9 bases line up with TRBD2. CDR1 SGDLS and CDR2 YYNGEE come from the germline V gene. The CDR3 totals 15 residues. CDR3 sequence (DNA): TGTGCCAGCAGTGGGAGCGGGGGGCCATACAGTGAGCAGTTCTTC. It yields the protein CASSGSGGPYSEQFF.

This clone was seen a few times. The chain has TRBV2 and TRBJ1-1, with a tentative D call TRBD1 (5 bases). Germline-derived CDR1 and CDR2 are SNHLY and FYNNEI. The CDR3 loop spans 15 amino acids. V was trimmed by 2 bases and J by 6 bases, leaving 16 bases between them. The DNA of the CDR3 is TGTGCCAGCAGTGAATATTCCAGGGCCTTCGCTGAAGCTTTCTTT. This sequence encodes CASSEYSRAFAEAFF.

This clone was detected only a few times. The chain uses TRBV7-2 and TRBJ2-5, with 8 nucleotides matching TRBD2. V trimming: 5 bases; J trimming: 7 bases; junction bases outside the gene matches: 9. CDR3 length equals 14 residues. Germline CDR1 SGHTA, CDR2 FQGNSA. In DNA form, the CDR3 reads TGTGCCAGCAGCCCAAGCGGGGGACCCGGGACCCAGTACTTC. Translated: CASSPSGGPGTQYF.

The chain links TRBV4-2 to TRBJ2-1, with D possibly being TRBD2 (6 bases). This CDR3 is 15 amino acids long. CDR1 and CDR2 (germline): LGHNA, YNFKEQ. V shed 4 bases and J shed 0 bases, with 10 bases lying between them. The CDR3 nucleotides are TGTGCCAGCAGCCTCTCAGCGGGCTCCTACAATGAGCAGTTCTTC. Its protein is CASSLSAGSYNEQFF.